These 15 T cell receptor beta chains originate from one sample sequenced in a study of CD8 T cells in ankylosing spondylitis. One entry per CDR3 protein, called by TCRdb with MiXCR from the 5' RACE reads. The sample includes hundreds of thousands of distinct CDR3 sequences, 12% of them seen just once. No antigen has been assigned to these receptors. Whole-study results and caveats: Several highly homologous variants formed a TCR beta motif that appeared characteristic of ankylosing spondylitis blood.

The source material was blood, either unsorted or a sorted T cell fraction (not recorded which). These receptors all come from a male donor with ankylosing spondylitis.

The J gene is TRBJ2-1, the V gene TRBV20-1; TRBD2 agrees at 16 bases. V trimming: 4 bases; J trimming: 4 bases; junction bases outside the gene matches: 7. The CDR3 covers 17 residues. Per germline, CDR1 DFQATT and CDR2 SNEGSKA (reference sequence). This chain's CDR3 is CSATRGLAGGPYNEQFF. Here the CDR3 DNA reads TGCAGTGCTACAAGGGGACTAGCGGGAGGGCCATACAATGAGCAGTTCTTC.

The chain is built from TRBV29-1 and TRBJ2-7; the D is unclear. Trimming left V 4 bases short and J 5 bases short, with 15 bases between. The CDR3 is 13 amino acids. Germline-derived CDR1 and CDR2 are SQVTM and ANQGSEA. The CDR3: CSVGRIYGHEQYF. The CDR3 bases are TGCAGCGTTGGCCGGATTTACGGACACGAGCAGTACTTC.

This clonotype was found many times. The V call is TRBV20-1, the J call TRBJ1-1, with D perhaps TRBD1 (5 bases). V lost 1 base and J 1 base, leaving 7 bases between the germline ends. CDR3 size: 13 residues. Germline V gene lookup returns CDR1 DFQATT and CDR2 SNEGSKA (reference sequence). The CDR3: CSARGGKNTEAFF. The CDR3 coding sequence is TGCAGTGCTAGAGGGGGCAAGAACACTGAAGCTTTCTTT.

V and J are TRBV18 and TRBJ2-5, with D unclear. V shed 1 base and J shed 4 bases, with 10 bases lying between them. The CDR3 has 14 residues. Germline CDR1 is KGHSH and CDR2 is LQKENI. In DNA form, the CDR3 reads TGTGCCAGCTCACCACTCCGGGTAATAGAGACCCAGTACTTC. Residues: CASSPLRVIETQYF.

This clonotype turned up a few times. This rearrangement joins TRBV6-5 to TRBJ1-2; D is ambiguous. Germline values: CDR1 MNHEY, CDR2 SVGAGI. The CDR3 length is 12 residues. The V end lost 6 bases, the J end lost 8 bases, and 13 bases lay between the germline ends. CDR3 sequence: CASRRGVWGYTF. DNA for the CDR3: TGTGCCAGCAGGCGCGGGGTGTGGGGCTACACCTTC.

This clonotype has just a few counts. CDR3 coding DNA: TGTGCCAGCAGCCACCTTAGCGGGGGGTCGAGTAATGAGCAGTTCTTC. Translating it yields CASSHLSGGSSNEQFF. The chain recombines TRBV3-1 with TRBJ2-1, with 10 positions matching TRBD2. CDR1 LGHDT and CDR2 YNNKEL come from the germline V gene (reference sequence). V lost 3 bases and J lost 7; bases outside the gene matches: 9. This CDR3 is built from 16 residues.

There are many counts of this clonotype. The chain recombines TRBV6-5 with TRBJ1-1; D unresolved. CDR1 and CDR2 (germline): MNHEY, SVGAGI. This CDR3 spans 15 amino acids. V was trimmed by 4 bases and J by 4 bases, leaving 16 bases between them. This chain's CDR3 is CASSSTSTQGTEAFF. CDR3 bases: TGTGCCAGCAGTTCAACGAGTACCCAAGGCACTGAAGCTTTCTTT.

The V call is TRBV6-1, the J call TRBJ2-7; 9 positions agree with TRBD2. V shed 7 bases and J 3 bases; nucleotides not matched to a gene: 13. The CDR3 runs 16 residues. The germline CDR1 and CDR2 sequences are MNHNS and SASEGT. CDR3 in amino acids: CASTLSGASGNYEQYF. Written as DNA, the CDR3 is TGTGCCAGCACCCTTTCCGGGGCTAGCGGGAACTACGAGCAGTACTTC.

The chain carries TRBV11-2 and TRBJ2-1; maybe TRBD1 (6 bases). Germline lookup yields CDR1 SGHAT and CDR2 FQNNGV. The CDR3 contains 15 residues. Trimming removed 3 bases from V and 8 bases from J, with 17 bases in between. The CDR3 nucleotides read TGTGCCAGCAGCTTTGACAGGTTGAGCGTCTATGAGCAGTTCTTC. Its translation: CASSFDRLSVYEQFF.

There are a few counts of this clonotype. The V and J genes are TRBV29-1 and TRBJ2-4; D call uncertain. V lost 4 bases and J lost 0, with 13 bases in between. The CDR3 sequence is 15 residues long. CDR1 and CDR2 (germline): SQVTM, ANQGSEA. The CDR3 region is CSVVEQSLAKNIQYF. CDR3 sequence (DNA): TGCAGCGTTGTTGAACAGTCTCTAGCCAAAAACATTCAGTACTTC.

This clonotype was detected a few times. The chain uses TRBV4-3 and TRBJ2-1; TRBD1 agrees at 8 bases. Germline CDR1 and CDR2: LGHNA and YSLEER. V lost 1 base, J lost 2 bases, and 7 bases stayed unmatched. The CDR3 length is 17 residues. The CDR3 here is CASSQAGDRWPYNEQFF. The CDR3 DNA reads as TGCGCCAGCAGCCAAGCCGGGGACAGGTGGCCCTACAATGAGCAGTTCTTC.

This clonotype was found a few times. The CDR3 DNA is TGTGCCAGCAGTTTACTAGCACTCTACAATGAGCAGTTCTTC. Translating gives CASSLLALYNEQFF. V gene TRBV12-3 or TRBV12-4 combines with J gene TRBJ2-1, with D maybe TRBD2 (5 bases). The CDR3 runs to 14 residues. With 2 bases removed from V and 3 bases from J, the gap between germline ends came to 8 bases.

The rearrangement links TRBV5-1 to TRBJ1-1, with unresolved D. The ends were cut back, 4 bases at V and 4 bases at J, with 17 bases in the middle. Germline assignment: CDR1 SGHRS and CDR2 YFSETQ. The CDR3 has 15 amino acids. In DNA, the CDR3 is TGCGCCAGCAGCCTCCCGACGGGCGGTGGCACTGAAGCTTTCTTT. It yields the protein CASSLPTGGGTEAFF.

The chain recombines TRBV20-1 with TRBJ1-1; possibly TRBD1 for D (6 bases). V lost 1 base, J lost 1 base, and 19 bases lay in between. The CDR3 is made up of 17 amino acids. The germline gives CDR1 DFQATT, CDR2 SNEGSKA (reference sequence). Here the CDR3 reads CSARVSWGGPGNTEAFF. The CDR3 region has the DNA TGCAGTGCTAGAGTATCGTGGGGGGGGCCGGGGAACACTGAAGCTTTCTTT.

This clonotype was seen more than once but under ten times. V is TRBV20-1 and J is TRBJ1-1; D is undetermined. Germline lookup yields CDR1 DFQATT and CDR2 SNEGSKA (reference sequence). There are 13 residues in the CDR3. The V end lost 0 bases, the J end lost 8 bases, and 13 bases lay between the germline ends. CDR3 loop: CSARDPGYQEAFF. The DNA of the CDR3 is TGCAGTGCTAGAGATCCGGGGTATCAAGAAGCTTTCTTT.